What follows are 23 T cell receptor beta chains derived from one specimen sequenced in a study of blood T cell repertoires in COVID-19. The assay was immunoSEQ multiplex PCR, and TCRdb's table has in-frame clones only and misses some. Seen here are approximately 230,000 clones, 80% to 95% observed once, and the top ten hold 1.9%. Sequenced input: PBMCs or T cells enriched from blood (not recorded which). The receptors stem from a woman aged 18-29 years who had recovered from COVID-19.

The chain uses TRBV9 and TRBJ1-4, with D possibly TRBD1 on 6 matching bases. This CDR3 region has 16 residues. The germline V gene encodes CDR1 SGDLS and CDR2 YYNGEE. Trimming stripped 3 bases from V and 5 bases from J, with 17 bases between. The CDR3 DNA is TGTGCCAGCAGCGCTTCAACGACAGGCCTGAATGAAAAACTGTTTTTT. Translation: CASSASTTGLNEKLFF.

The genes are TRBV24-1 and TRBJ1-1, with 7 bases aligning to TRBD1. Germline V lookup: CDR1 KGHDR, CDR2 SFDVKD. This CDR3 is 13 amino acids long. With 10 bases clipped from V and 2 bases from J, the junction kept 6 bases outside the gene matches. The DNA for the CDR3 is TGTGCCACTCGCAGGGGGTCCAACACTGAAGCTTTCTTT. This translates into CATRRGSNTEAFF.

The CDR3 loop reads CASSLRQGPNTGELFF. CDR3 in DNA: TGTGCCAGCAGCCTACGACAGGGCCCGAACACCGGGGAGCTGTTTTTT. The V call is TRBV7-9, the J call TRBJ2-2; TRBD1 aligns across 7 bases. The CDR3 is 16 residues long. V lost 5 bases and J lost 0; bases outside the gene matches: 6. The germline V gene has CDR1 SEHNR and CDR2 FQNEAQ (reference sequence).

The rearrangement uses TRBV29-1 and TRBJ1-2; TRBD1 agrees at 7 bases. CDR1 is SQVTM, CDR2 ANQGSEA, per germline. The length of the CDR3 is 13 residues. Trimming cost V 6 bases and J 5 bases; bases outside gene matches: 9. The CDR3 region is CSVSDRDPYGYTF. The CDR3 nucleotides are TGCAGCGTCTCCGACAGGGACCCATATGGCTACACCTTC.

The CDR3 sequence is CASSQAGSSNYGYTF. The CDR3 nucleotides read TGTGCCAGCAGCCAAGCAGGGTCGTCTAACTATGGCTACACCTTC. The genes are TRBV14 and TRBJ1-2; D may be TRBD1 (5 bases). Between the trimmed V and J ends, which lost 1 base and 0 bases, there was a span of 9 bases. The CDR3 length is 15 residues. Germline V gene lookup returns CDR1 SGHDN and CDR2 FVKESK.

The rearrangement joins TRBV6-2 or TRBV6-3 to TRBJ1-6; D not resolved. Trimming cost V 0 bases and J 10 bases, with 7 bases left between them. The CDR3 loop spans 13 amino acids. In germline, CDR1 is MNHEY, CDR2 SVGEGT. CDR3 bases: TGTGCCAGCAGTTACTCGAGATTCTCACCCCTCCACTTT. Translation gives CASSYSRFSPLHF.

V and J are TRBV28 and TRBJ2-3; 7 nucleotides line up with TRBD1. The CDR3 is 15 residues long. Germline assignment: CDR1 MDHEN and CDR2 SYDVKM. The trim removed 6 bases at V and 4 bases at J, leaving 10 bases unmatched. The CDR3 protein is CASREEQGMADTQYF. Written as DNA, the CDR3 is TGTGCCAGCAGGGAAGAACAGGGGATGGCAGATACGCAGTATTTT.

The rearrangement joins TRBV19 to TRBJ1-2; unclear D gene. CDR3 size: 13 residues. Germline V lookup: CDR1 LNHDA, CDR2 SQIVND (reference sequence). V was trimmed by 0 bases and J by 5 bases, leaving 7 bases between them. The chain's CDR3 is CASSIETGYGYTF. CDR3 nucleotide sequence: TGTGCCAGTAGTATAGAAACGGGTTATGGCTACACCTTC.

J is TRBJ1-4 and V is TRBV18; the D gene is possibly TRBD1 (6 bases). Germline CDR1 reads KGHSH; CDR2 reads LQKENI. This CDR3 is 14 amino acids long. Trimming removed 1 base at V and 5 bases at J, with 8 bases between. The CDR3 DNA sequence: TGTGCCAGCTCACCACTAAGGGGGAATGAAAAACTGTTTTTT. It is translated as CASSPLRGNEKLFF.

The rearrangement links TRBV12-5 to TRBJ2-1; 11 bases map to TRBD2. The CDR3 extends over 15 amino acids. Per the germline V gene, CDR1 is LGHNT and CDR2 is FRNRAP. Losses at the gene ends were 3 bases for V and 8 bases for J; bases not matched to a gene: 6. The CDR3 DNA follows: TGTGCTAGTGGTTTAATAGCGGGAGGGGGGGATGAGCAGTTCTTC. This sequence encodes CASGLIAGGGDEQFF.

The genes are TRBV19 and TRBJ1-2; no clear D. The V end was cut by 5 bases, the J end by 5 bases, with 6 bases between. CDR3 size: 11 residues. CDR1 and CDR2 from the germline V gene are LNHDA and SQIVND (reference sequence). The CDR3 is CASSGGYGYTF. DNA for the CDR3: TGTGCCAGTAGTGGAGGGTATGGCTACACCTTC.

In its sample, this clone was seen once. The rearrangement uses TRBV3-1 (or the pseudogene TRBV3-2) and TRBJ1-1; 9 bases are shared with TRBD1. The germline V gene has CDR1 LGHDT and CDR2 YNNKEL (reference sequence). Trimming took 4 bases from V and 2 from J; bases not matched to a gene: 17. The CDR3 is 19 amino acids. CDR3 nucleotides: TGTGCCAGCAGCCTCCGGACAGGGGCCCCTCCGTTAGCTAACACTGAAGCTTTCTTT. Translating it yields CASSLRTGAPPLANTEAFF.

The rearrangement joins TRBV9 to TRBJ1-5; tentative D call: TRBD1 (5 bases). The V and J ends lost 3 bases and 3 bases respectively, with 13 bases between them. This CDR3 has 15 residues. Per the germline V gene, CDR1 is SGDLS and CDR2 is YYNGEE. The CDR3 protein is CASSARQWTNQPQHF. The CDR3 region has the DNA TGTGCCAGCAGCGCGCGACAGTGGACCAATCAGCCCCAGCATTTT.

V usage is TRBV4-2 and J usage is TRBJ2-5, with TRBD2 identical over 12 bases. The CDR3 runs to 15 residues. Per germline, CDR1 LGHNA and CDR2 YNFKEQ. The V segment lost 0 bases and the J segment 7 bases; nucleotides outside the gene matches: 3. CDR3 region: CASSQDGTSGRTQYF. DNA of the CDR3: TGTGCCAGCAGCCAAGATGGGACTAGCGGGCGGACCCAGTACTTC.

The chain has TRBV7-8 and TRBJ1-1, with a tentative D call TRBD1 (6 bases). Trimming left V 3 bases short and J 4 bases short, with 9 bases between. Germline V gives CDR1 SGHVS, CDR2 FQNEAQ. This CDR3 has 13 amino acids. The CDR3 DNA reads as TGTGCCAGCAGCTTCGACAGGAGCACTGAAGCTTTCTTT. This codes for CASSFDRSTEAFF.

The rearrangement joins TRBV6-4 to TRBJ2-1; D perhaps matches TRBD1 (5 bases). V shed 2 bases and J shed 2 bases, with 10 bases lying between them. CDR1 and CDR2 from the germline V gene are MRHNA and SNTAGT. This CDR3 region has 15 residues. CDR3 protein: CASSDKSGPYNEQFF. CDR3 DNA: TGTGCCAGCAGTGACAAGTCAGGGCCCTACAATGAGCAGTTCTTC.

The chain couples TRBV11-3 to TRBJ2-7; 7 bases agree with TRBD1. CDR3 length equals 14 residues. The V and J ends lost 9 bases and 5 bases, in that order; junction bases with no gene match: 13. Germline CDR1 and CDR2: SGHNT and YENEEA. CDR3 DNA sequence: TGTGCCAGAACAGGGGTTAACCCCCTTCACGAGCAGTACTTC. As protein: CARTGVNPLHEQYF. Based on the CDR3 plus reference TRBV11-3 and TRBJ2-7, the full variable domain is EAGVVQSPRYKIIEKKQPVAFWCNPISGHNTLYWYLQNLGQGPELLIRYENEEAVDDSQLPKDRFSAERLKGVDSTLKIQPAELGDSAVYLCARTGVNPLHEQYFGPGTRLTVT.

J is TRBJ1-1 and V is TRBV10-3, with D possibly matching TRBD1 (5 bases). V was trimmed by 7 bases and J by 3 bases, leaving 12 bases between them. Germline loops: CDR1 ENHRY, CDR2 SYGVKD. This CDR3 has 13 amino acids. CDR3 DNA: TGTGCCATCACATTACAGGTCGACACTGAAGCTTTCTTT. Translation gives CAITLQVDTEAFF.

The DNA for the CDR3 is TGTGCCAGCAGCCTACAGAGGAACACTGAAGCTTTCTTT. This encodes CASSLQRNTEAFF. This chain connects TRBV7-3 to TRBJ1-1, with D unclear. Trimming pared 5 bases from V and 1 base from J, leaving 8 bases between. Germline lookup yields CDR1 SGHTA and CDR2 FQGTGA. This CDR3 has 13 residues.

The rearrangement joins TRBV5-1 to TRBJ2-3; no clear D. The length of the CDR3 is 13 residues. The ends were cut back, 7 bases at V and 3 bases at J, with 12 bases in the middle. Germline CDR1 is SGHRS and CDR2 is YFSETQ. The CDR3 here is CASGAQITDTQYF. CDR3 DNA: TGCGCCAGCGGTGCCCAGATAACAGATACGCAGTATTTT.

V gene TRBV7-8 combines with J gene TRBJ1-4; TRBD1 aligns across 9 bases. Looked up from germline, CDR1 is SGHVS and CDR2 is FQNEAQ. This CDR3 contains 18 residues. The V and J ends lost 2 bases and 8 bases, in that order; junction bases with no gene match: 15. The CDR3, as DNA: TGTGCCAGCAGCTTATCTCACAGGGGGCGGTTGGGGGACGAAAAACTGTTTTTT. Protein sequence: CASSLSHRGRLGDEKLFF.

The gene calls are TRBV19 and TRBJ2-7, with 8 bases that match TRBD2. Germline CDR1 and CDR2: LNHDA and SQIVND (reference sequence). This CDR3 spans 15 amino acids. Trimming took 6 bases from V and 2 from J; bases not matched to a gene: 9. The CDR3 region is CASRQGTRSAYEQYF. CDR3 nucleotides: TGTGCCAGTAGACAAGGGACTAGGTCGGCCTACGAGCAGTACTTC.

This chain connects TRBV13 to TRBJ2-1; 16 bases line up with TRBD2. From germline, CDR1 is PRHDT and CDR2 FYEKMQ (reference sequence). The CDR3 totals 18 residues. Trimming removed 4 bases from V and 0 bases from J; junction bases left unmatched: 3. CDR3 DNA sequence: TGTGCCAGCAGCTCCGGGACTAGCGGGAGGGACTCCTACAATGAGCAGTTCTTC. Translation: CASSSGTSGRDSYNEQFF.